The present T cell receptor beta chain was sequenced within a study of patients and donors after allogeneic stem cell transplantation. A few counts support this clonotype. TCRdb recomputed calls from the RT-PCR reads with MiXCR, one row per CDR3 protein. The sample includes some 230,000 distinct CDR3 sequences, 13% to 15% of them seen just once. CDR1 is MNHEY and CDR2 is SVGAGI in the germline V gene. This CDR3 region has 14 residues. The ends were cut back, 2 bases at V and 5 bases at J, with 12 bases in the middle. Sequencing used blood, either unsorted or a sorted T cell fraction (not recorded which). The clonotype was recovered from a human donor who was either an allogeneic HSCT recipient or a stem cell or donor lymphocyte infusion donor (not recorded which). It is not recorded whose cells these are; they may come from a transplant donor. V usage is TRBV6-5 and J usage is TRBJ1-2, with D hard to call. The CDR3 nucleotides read TGTGCCAGCAGTTACGGTGCAATAGGTTATGGCTACACCTTC. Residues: CASSYGAIGYGYTF.